This TCR beta chain emerged from a study of cytomegalovirus exposure and HLA in healthy donors. Findings and limits, study-wide: Later analysis indicated greater clonal expansion among HLA-associated TCR beta chains than among equally common other chains.

PCR involved 60 Vbeta and 13 Jbeta primers. Sequencing used immunoSEQ multiplex PCR; TCRdb keeps in-frame clones, though not all of them. The sample has 150,000 or so clones, around 82% seen once. On this clone itself: Its antigen is as yet unknown.

CDR3 size: 16 residues. Germline assignment: CDR1 MNHEY and CDR2 SMNVEV (reference sequence). Germline trimming cut 5 bases from V and 5 bases from J; bases unmatched to any gene: 10. The chain has TRBV27 and TRBJ2-7, with TRBD2 matching 12 bases. Source material: PBMCs. The sequence was obtained from a man aged 45-65 years in good health and CMV-seronegative. The CDR3 region is CASSPSGGASRNEQYF. The CDR3 nucleotides read TGTGCCAGCAGTCCTAGCGGGGGGGCCTCGAGGAACGAGCAGTACTTC.